What follows is one T cell receptor (beta chain) and its context. There is no known antigen for this receptor. It has no much larger one-base neighbor in the sample; base qualities were not kept. TCR CDR3 regions were amplified from genomic DNA by multiplex PCR using the deep immunoSEQ assay. Extracted genomic DNA from each cell subset was distributed evenly across all wells of several immunoSEQ 96-well plates, and each plate was treated as a replicate. For sorted subsets, each replicate PCR was loaded with 200 ng genomic DNA, equivalent to some 31,000 T cell genomes. Purified libraries were quantified with a Qubit 3.0 fluorometer, sized on a Bioanalyzer 2100, and re-quantified with the KAPA Library Quantification kit. Every immunoSEQ 96-well plate was sequenced on a dedicated single-read 150-cycle Illumina NextSeq 550 flow cell. The paper's data handling went like this. Because only junctional sequences without quality scores were contained in the immunoSEQ output, filtering matching that applied to full-length reads could not be performed. Sequences were annotated with PyIR, a Python wrapper for IgBLAST v1.9, using IMGT germline references to assign V/J genes and CDR3. Reads with weak V/J assignments (E-value above 1e-6), missing CDR3, stop codons, out-of-frame junctions, or ambiguous translated residues were removed. V3J clonotypes were defined as sequences sharing the same inferred V gene, J gene, and CDR3 amino acid sequence. Percentage overlap between repertoires was calculated by dividing the number of shared unique clonotypes by the size of the smaller repertoire. Richness of each repertoire was evaluated using RTK rarefaction, the Chao1 estimator, and Recon v2.1 estimates of unobserved clonotypes. OLGA was used to compute generation probabilities for all TCRbeta clonotypes that the gDNA method yielded from a handful of donors. Here the immuneACCESS table is served through TCRdb, limited to in-frame sequences with V and J called. Missing clones are a known gap in these copies; in checked studies unresolved V genes cover under half, and the rest lacks a known reason. Clone size and V and J calls were adopted from that table, with D and trimming inferred from the DNA. Across this sample there are over a million clones, with 96% seen only once. The ten largest clones add up to over 1% of the sample.

The CDR3, from cysteine to phenylalanine, totals 16 residues. The entry retains the CDR3 DNA only, 48 bases that are in frame from base 1. Trimming leaves V shorter by 3 bases and J shorter by 3 bases, with the junction holding 11 bases beyond the gene matches. From the germline V gene, CDR1 is SGHVS and CDR2 is FQNEAQ. The entry originates in a study of shared clonotypes between healthy human individuals (dated by TCRdb to 2018 to 2021). Describing the broader study: The cohort included three men and a couple of women between 18 and 49 years of age. Per donor, three plates each were used for CD4 naive and CD4 memory, two for CD8 naive, and one for CD8 memory. The study deeply sequenced blood TCR repertoires of several healthy adults to estimate repertoire size and the extent of clonotype sharing between individuals. Different laboratories and diverse techniques were used to prepare libraries and sequence TCR repertoires, to increase sequencing depth and limit assay-specific biases. Per donor, leukapheresis produced somewhere between about 0.94 and 9 billion PBMCs. The full study reports these points: Sampling was limited to blood, and TCR repertoires in tissue likely differ from TCR repertoires in blood. The small number of donors limited the genetic and exposure-history diversity represented. Across four donors, approximately 4.6% of naive CD4, roughly 3.5% of naive CD8, 2% to 2.5% of memory CD4, and 0.4% of memory CD8 clonotypes were shared. Based on pairwise subsampling, the degree of clonotype sharing among donors was expected to be affected by sequencing depth. Rarefaction of sorted-subset datasets indicated incomplete sequencing despite the large sequencing depth. Estimated clonotype richness was generally larger for naive than for memory subsets. Compared with non-shared clonotypes, clonotypes shared by all four sorted-subset donors had higher generation probabilities.

The donors were healthy, HIV-negative adults who had no recently reported acute infections or vaccinations. All donors were Caucasian adults living in Nashville, Tennessee, USA. CD4+ T cells were enriched through magnetic negative selection, after which naive cells were positively selected on CD45RA and the remaining negative fraction served as the memory subset. Blood was collected by leukapheresis, and PBMCs were isolated by Ficoll-Histopaque density gradient centrifugation and then cryopreserved in liquid nitrogen vapor phase. Purity and quantity of every magnetically sorted T cell population were checked by analytical flow cytometry. Each sorted fraction had its genomic DNA isolated and then quantified by UV absorbance on a Nanodrop 2000c.

Recombination connected TRBV7-8 to TRBJ2-7, and 7 junction bases match TRBD2. This clonotype was obtained from a man aged 30 to 39 in good health. Sequenced input: naive CD4+ T cells sorted from blood. Taken with the paper, the label for cell subset or site translates to: CD45RA+ positively selected. The DNA reads TGTGCCAGCAGCTTCGGAAAGCGGGGAAGACTCTACGAGCAGTACTTC. Its protein is CASSFGKRGRLYEQYF.